Below are 20 T cell receptor beta chains sequenced from a single sample in a study of a mutant IDH1 vaccine in newly diagnosed glioma (dated by TCRdb to the early 2020s). These receptors are not linked to any known antigen. The protocol used for the library was the immunoSEQ multiplex PCR assay. TCRdb re-hosts the immuneACCESS table, in-frame sequences only. Its copies lack some clones; in the studies checked, an unresolved V gene accounts for under half of them, and the cause for the rest is not known. Within this sample are almost 95,000 clones, with roughly 89% of them counted one time only. The leading ten clones occupy over 0.6% of the sample. What this sample's time point label stands for: week 47, end of study. Each vaccine dose was 300 ug of a 20-mer mutant IDH1 peptide in Montanide, given subcutaneously with topical imiquimod. This material consisted of PBMCs, taken from a glioma patient whose treatment included an IDH1 peptide vaccine. Source of these receptors: a woman aged 50 to 65 with glioma.

This chain uses TRBV5-1 with TRBJ2-3; 7 bases are a match to TRBD1. The CDR3 is 15 residues long. V shed 3 bases, J shed 2 bases, and the junction held 6 bases outside the gene matches. Germline CDR1 reads SGHRS; CDR2 reads YFSETQ. The CDR3 is CASSSGQPLTDTQYF. The CDR3 DNA sequence: TGCGCCAGCAGCTCGGGACAGCCCCTCACAGATACGCAGTATTTT.

With regard to this clone: One end of the junction is discordant with germline, which a read error may explain. This chain connects TRBV5-6 to TRBJ1-2, with TRBD1 matching 7 bases. The CDR3 is 13 amino acids. Germline CDR1 is SGHDT and CDR2 is YYEEEE. The CDR3 DNA is TGTGCCAGCAGGTTGGACAGGTGGGATGGCTACACCTTC. This codes for CASRLDRWDGYTF. The whole variable domain, filled in from reference TRBV5-6 and TRBJ1-2, reads DAGVTQSPTHLIKTRGQQVTLRCSPKSGHDTVSWYQQALGQGPQFIFQYYEEEERQRGNFPDRFSGHQFPNYSSELNVNALLLGDSALYLCASRLDRWDGYTFGSGTRLTVV.

This chain uses TRBV27 with TRBJ2-1, with 13 positions matching TRBD2. The CDR3 spans 15 residues. The J segment lost 7 bases and the V segment lost 5 bases, leaving 5 bases of the junction unmatched. The germline CDR1 and CDR2 sequences are MNHEY and SMNVEV (reference sequence). The CDR3 bases are TGTGCCAGCAGTCAAAGGACTAGCGGGAGTAATGAGCAGTTCTTC. This translates into CASSQRTSGSNEQFF.

The gene calls are TRBV6-4 and TRBJ2-1, with D possibly TRBD2 on 6 matching bases. This CDR3 is 16 amino acids long. In germline, CDR1 is MRHNA, CDR2 SNTAGT. The ends were cut back, 0 bases at V and 0 bases at J, with 9 bases in the middle. The CDR3 is CASSDSGTPSYNEQFF. The CDR3 DNA is TGTGCCAGCAGTGACTCGGGGACTCCCTCCTACAATGAGCAGTTCTTC.

The chain couples TRBV18 to TRBJ1-2; 8 bases align to TRBD1. The CDR3 spans 14 residues. The J segment lost 4 bases and the V segment lost 5 bases, leaving 6 bases of the junction unmatched. Germline CDR1 and CDR2: KGHSH and LQKENI. The CDR3 region is CASSEAGGVYGYTF. CDR3 in DNA: TGTGCCAGCTCAGAGGCAGGGGGCGTCTATGGCTACACCTTC.

As concerns this clone: Other nucleotide sequences from this sample produce the same CDR3. The CDR3 coding sequence is TGTGCCAGCAGTGTCAACCGAGGGAGCTACGAGCAGTACTTC. Its protein product is CASSVNRGSYEQYF. The chain carries TRBV6-1 and TRBJ2-7; D might be TRBD2 (5 bases). Deletions cut 4 bases from V and 3 bases from J, with 13 bases between. The CDR3 extends over 14 amino acids. Germline V gene data show CDR1 as MNHNS and CDR2 as SASEGT.

The chain links TRBV6-5 to TRBJ2-7; 9 nucleotides line up with TRBD2. CDR3 length equals 15 residues. Trimming cost V 4 bases and J 6 bases; bases outside gene matches: 10. Germline CDR1 is MNHEY and CDR2 is SVGAGI. The CDR3 bases are TGTGCCAGCAGTTCCCTCCAGCGGGAGGTACCCGAGCAGTACTTC. This translates into CASSSLQREVPEQYF.

The table lists this clone with a count of one. The J gene is TRBJ2-5, the V gene TRBV5-8; 14 positions agree with TRBD2. Germline loops: CDR1 SGHTS, CDR2 YDEGEE. V gave up 7 bases and J gave up 4 bases; unmatched junction bases: 3. This CDR3 spans 14 amino acids. CDR3: CASGLAGGRETQYF. The CDR3, as DNA: TGTGCCAGCGGACTAGCGGGAGGAAGAGAGACCCAGTACTTC.

The V gene is TRBV6-5, the J gene TRBJ1-3; 7 bases align to TRBD1. The CDR3 sequence is 15 residues long. Germline CDR1 is MNHEY and CDR2 is SVGAGI. After removal of 6 bases from V and 0 bases from J, the junction contained 5 bases not matched to a gene. The CDR3 sequence is CASRGTDHSGNTIYF. The CDR3 DNA reads TGTGCCAGCAGGGGGACAGACCACTCTGGAAACACCATATATTTT.

V and J are TRBV27 and TRBJ2-7, with a weak D call TRBD1 (6 bases). This CDR3 spans 13 amino acids. V was clipped by 3 bases and J by 3 bases, with 9 bases between them. Germline V gene data show CDR1 as MNHEY and CDR2 as SMNVEV (reference sequence). The CDR3: CASSFSDSYEQYF. As DNA, the CDR3 is TGTGCCAGCAGTTTTTCGGACAGCTACGAGCAGTACTTC.

The chain joins TRBV5-5 to TRBJ2-2; either TRBD1 or TRBD2 may fit D (5 bases each). Germline values: CDR1 SGHKS, CDR2 YYEKEE (reference sequence). The V gene lost 4 bases and the J gene lost 3 bases, with 16 bases spanning the gap. The CDR3 length is 16 residues. CDR3 in amino acids: CASSLMRGKDTGELFF. The CDR3 nucleotides read TGTGCCAGCAGCCTCATGAGGGGAAAAGACACCGGGGAGCTGTTTTTT.

This rearrangement joins TRBV5-6 to TRBJ2-3, with D perhaps matching TRBD2 (5 bases). V was cut by 0 bases and J by 0 bases, with 11 bases left in between. Germline CDR1 reads SGHDT; CDR2 reads YYEEEE. The CDR3 consists of 16 residues. The CDR3 spells CASSLGVASSTDTQYF. The DNA for the CDR3 is TGTGCCAGCAGCTTGGGGGTAGCGTCGAGCACAGATACGCAGTATTTT.

The CDR3 loop reads CAWSGGVFTEAFF. In DNA form, the CDR3 reads TGTGCCTGGAGTGGAGGGGTTTTCACTGAAGCTTTCTTT. This chain joins TRBV30 and TRBJ1-1; D is possibly TRBD1 (5 bases). The CDR3 runs 13 residues. Trimming removed 1 base at V and 4 bases at J, with 10 bases between. Germline loops: CDR1 GTSNPN, CDR2 SVGIG (reference sequence). Variable domain in full (rest from reference TRBV30 and TRBJ1-1): SQTIHQWPATLVQPVGSPLSLECTVEGTSNPNLYWYRQAAGRGLQLLFYSVGIGQISSEVPQNLSASRPQDRQFILSSKKLLLSDSGFYLCAWSGGVFTEAFFGQGTRLTVV.

The V and J genes are TRBV5-1 and TRBJ2-5, with D unresolved. The J call may be faulty, since TRBJ2-7 better matches the DNA end. The CDR3 runs to 12 residues. Germline assignment: CDR1 SGHRS and CDR2 YFSETQ. This CDR3 is CASSSDLYEQYF. The CDR3 DNA reads as TGCGCCAGCAGCTCGGACCTCTACGAGCAGTACTTC.

The CDR3 sequence is CASSALGETQYF. The CDR3 region has the DNA TGTGCCAGCAGTGCTCTGGGAGAGACCCAGTACTTC. This sequence joins TRBV6-1 and TRBJ2-5; D gene unclear. Germline CDR1 MNHNS, CDR2 SASEGT. Trimming left V 4 bases short and J 4 bases short, with 7 bases between. The CDR3 loop spans 12 amino acids.

The rearrangement uses TRBV5-1 and TRBJ1-5; 11 positions match TRBD1. The ends lost 4 bases at V and 4 bases at J; junction bases unmatched: 10. The germline V gene has CDR1 SGHRS and CDR2 YFSETQ. CDR3 length: 17 residues. For the CDR3, the DNA is TGCGCCAGCAGCGCCGGGACAGGGGGACATTGGAATCAGCCCCAGCATTTT. As protein: CASSAGTGGHWNQPQHF.

J is TRBJ1-1 and V is TRBV15; 7 nucleotides agree with TRBD1. V lost 1 base and J lost 7; bases outside the gene matches: 6. The CDR3 extends over 14 amino acids. Germline assignment: CDR1 LNHNV and CDR2 YYDKDF (reference sequence). This CDR3 is CATSRARDSLEAFF. The CDR3 DNA sequence: TGTGCCACCAGCAGAGCCCGGGACAGCCTTGAAGCTTTCTTT. The full variable domain, in which reference TRBV15 and TRBJ1-1 provide the parts outside the CDR3, is DAMVIQNPRYQVTQFGKPVTLSCSQTLNHNVMYWYQQKSSQAPKLLFHYYDKDFNNEADTPDNFQSRRPNTSFCFLDIRSPGLGDTAMYLCATSRARDSLEAFFGQGTRLTVV.

V and J are TRBV6-6 and TRBJ1-1; the D is unclear. Germline V lookup: CDR1 MNHNY, CDR2 SVGAGI (reference sequence). Trimming took off 7 bases at V and 5 bases at J, with 11 bases between the two ends. The CDR3 is 12 residues long. The CDR3 loop is CASIQGRTEAFF. For the CDR3, the DNA is TGTGCCAGCATCCAAGGGCGGACTGAAGCTTTCTTT.

This chain joins TRBV7-9 and TRBJ1-4; D possibly corresponds to TRBD1 (5 bases). CDR1 SEHNR and CDR2 FQNEAQ come from the germline V gene (reference sequence). This CDR3 comprises 15 residues. Trimming removed 1 base at V and 3 bases at J, with 9 bases between. CDR3 coding DNA: TGTGCCAGCAGCTTAGTCCAGGGCCCTAATGAAAAACTGTTTTTT. Its protein is CASSLVQGPNEKLFF.

The rearrangement links TRBV27 to TRBJ2-7; 9 nucleotides match TRBD1. This CDR3 has 15 amino acids. Looked up from germline, CDR1 is MNHEY and CDR2 is SMNVEV (reference sequence). V lost 3 bases, J lost 3 bases, and 6 bases stayed unmatched. The CDR3 coding sequence is TGTGCCAGCAGTTTTTGGGGACAGGGAGACTACGAGCAGTACTTC. It yields the protein CASSFWGQGDYEQYF.